A selection of T cell receptor beta chains follows, all from one sample in a study of T cell responses to AZD1222 COVID-19 vaccine. Assay used: immunoSEQ multiplex PCR; TCRdb lists only in-frame clones, some missing. The profile shows approximately 130,000 clones, 85% of them singletons. The sample consisted of peripheral blood, taken 28 days after the second dose of the MenACWY control vaccine. These receptors originate from an adult who received the MenACWY meningococcal vaccine as a control. Both conserved end residues are part of each CDR3. Each record gives: clone size, J gene, CDR3 length, D gene, V gene, CDR3 protein, CDR3 DNA. D genes are given only for firm matches. A clone size is listed for some rows: how often the clone was seen (once, few, many), or a class if it is expanded.

.	TRBJ1-1	14	.	TRBV19	CASSFQGKNTEAFF	TGTGCCAGTAGTTTTCAGGGTAAGAACACTGAAGCTTTCTTT
.	TRBJ1-2	13	TRBD1	TRBV3-1/TRBV3-2	CASSSTGDYGYTF	TGTGCCAGCAGCTCAACAGGGGACTATGGCTACACCTTC
.	TRBJ1-6	12	.	TRBV19	CASSIFGQELHF	TGTGCCAGTAGTATATTTGGGCAGGAACTCCACTTT
.	TRBJ1-6	15	TRBD1	TRBV6-5	CASRPRQGGDSPLHF	TGTGCCAGCAGGCCCAGACAGGGCGGGGATTCACCCCTCCACTTT
few	TRBJ2-2	13	.	TRBV3-1/TRBV3-2	CASSQGGTGELFF	TGTGCCAGCAGCCAAGGAGGCACCGGGGAGCTGTTTTTT
once	TRBJ1-6	12	.	TRBV6-5	CAVLSADSPLHF	TGTGCCGTCCTAAGTGCGGATTCACCCCTCCACTTT
.	TRBJ1-5	18	.	TRBV7-9	CASSLERAGSGKNQPQHF	TGTGCCAGCAGCTTAGAAAGAGCAGGGAGTGGGAAGAATCAGCCCCAGCATTTT
.	TRBJ1-5	15	TRBD1	TRBV10-3	CAISGTGASNQPQHF	TGTGCCATCAGTGGAACAGGGGCTAGCAATCAGCCCCAGCATTTT
.	TRBJ1-4	14	.	TRBV5-4	CASSLAQFGEKLFF	TGTGCCAGCAGCTTGGCGCAGTTTGGTGAAAAACTGTTTTTT
.	TRBJ2-5	14	TRBD2	TRBV5-4	CASSSSGSEGTQYF	TGTGCCAGCAGCTCTAGCGGGAGTGAAGGGACCCAGTACTTC